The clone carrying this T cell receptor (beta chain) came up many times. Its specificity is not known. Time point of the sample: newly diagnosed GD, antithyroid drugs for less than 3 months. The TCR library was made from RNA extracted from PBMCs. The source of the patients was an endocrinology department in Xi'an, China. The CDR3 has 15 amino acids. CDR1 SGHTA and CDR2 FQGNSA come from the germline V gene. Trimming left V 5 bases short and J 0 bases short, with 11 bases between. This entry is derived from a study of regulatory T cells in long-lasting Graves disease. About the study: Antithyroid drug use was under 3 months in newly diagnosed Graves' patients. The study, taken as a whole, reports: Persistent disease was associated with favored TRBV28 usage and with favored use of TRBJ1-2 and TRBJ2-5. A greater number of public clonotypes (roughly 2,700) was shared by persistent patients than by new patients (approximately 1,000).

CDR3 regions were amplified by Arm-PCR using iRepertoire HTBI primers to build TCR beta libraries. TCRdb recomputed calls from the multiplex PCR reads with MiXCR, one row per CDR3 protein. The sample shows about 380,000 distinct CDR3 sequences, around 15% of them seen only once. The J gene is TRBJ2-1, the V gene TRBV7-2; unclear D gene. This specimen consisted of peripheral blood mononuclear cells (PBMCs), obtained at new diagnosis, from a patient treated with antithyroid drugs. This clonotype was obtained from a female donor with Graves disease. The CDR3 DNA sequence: TGTGCCAGCAGCCCAGACTGGAGCTCCTACAATGAGCAGTTCTTC. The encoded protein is CASSPDWSSYNEQFF.